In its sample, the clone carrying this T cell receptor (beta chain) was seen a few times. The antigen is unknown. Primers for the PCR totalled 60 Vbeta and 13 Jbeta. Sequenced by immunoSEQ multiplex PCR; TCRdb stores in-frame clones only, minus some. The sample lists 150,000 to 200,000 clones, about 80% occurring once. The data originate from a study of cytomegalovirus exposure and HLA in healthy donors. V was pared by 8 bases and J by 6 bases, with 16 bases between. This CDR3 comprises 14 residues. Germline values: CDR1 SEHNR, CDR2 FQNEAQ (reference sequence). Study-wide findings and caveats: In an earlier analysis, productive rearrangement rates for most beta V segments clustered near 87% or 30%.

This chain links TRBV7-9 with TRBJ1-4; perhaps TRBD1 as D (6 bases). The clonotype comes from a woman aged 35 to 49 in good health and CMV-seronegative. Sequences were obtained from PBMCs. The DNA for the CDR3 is TGTGCCAGCGGCGGGGGGCAAGGATATGAAAAACTGTTTTTT. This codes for CASGGGQGYEKLFF.